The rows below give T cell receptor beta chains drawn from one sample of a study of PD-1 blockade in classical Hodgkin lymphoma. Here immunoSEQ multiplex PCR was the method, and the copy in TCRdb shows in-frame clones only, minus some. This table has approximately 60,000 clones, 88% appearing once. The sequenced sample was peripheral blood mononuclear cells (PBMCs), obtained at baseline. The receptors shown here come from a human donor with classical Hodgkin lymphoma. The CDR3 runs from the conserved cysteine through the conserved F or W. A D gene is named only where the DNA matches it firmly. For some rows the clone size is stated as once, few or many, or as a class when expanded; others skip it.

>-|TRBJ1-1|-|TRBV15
TGTGCCACCAGCAAAGTTCAGGCTGAAGCTTTCTTT
CATSKVQAEAFF
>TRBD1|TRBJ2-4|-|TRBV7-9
TGTGCCAGCAGCGCGGACAGGGGGAAAAACATTCAGTACTTC
CASSADRGKNIQYF
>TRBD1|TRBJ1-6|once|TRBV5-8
TGTGCCAGCAGCGTGAGACAGGGGGTTTCACCCCTCCACTTT
CASSVRQGVSPLHF
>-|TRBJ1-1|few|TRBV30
TGTGCCTGGAGTGCGGGACCGAACACTGAAGCTTTCTTT
CAWSAGPNTEAFF
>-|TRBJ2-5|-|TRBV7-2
TGTGCCAGCAGCTTAGCCCACAGCCAAGAGACCCAGTACTTC
CASSLAHSQETQYF
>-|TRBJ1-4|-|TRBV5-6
TGTGCCAGCAGCTTCGGTTCCAGTGAAAAACTGTTTTTT
CASSFGSSEKLFF
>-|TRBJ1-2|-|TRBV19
TGTGCCAGTAGTATAGCAGGGAGCGGCTACACCTTC
CASSIAGSGYTF
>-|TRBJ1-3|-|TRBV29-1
TGCAGCGTTGAGGTTACGGGCAGGGGATTTGGAAACACCATATATTTT
CSVEVTGRGFGNTIYF
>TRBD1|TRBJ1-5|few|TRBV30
TGTGCCTGGAGTGTACAGGGGTATCAGCCCCAGCATTTT
CAWSVQGYQPQHF
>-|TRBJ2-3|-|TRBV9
TGTGCCAGCAGCGTAGGGGGGCGGGGCACAGATACGCAGTATTTT
CASSVGGRGTDTQYF
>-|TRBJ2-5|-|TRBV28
TGTGCCAGCAGGGGCATCCAAGAGACCCAGTACTTC
CASRGIQETQYF
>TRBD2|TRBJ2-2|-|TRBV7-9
TGTGCCAGCAGCCCCCCTAGCGGGGCGAACACCGGGGAGCTGTTTTTT
CASSPPSGANTGELFF
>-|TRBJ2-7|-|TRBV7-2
TGTGCCAGCAGCTTCGGCAGAACCTACGAGCAGTACTTC
CASSFGRTYEQYF
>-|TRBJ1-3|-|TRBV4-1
TGCGCCAGCAGCCAAGAGGGAAGCTCTGGAAACACCATATATTTT
CASSQEGSSGNTIYF
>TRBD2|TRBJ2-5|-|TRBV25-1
TGTGCCAGCAGTGAAGAATGGGGGGGTTTGGAGACCCAGTACTTC
CASSEEWGGLETQYF
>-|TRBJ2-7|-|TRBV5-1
TGCGCCAGCAGCGACGCCAGCGACGGCATCTCCTACGAGCAGTACTTC
CASSDASDGISYEQYF
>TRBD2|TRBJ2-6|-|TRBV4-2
TGTGCCAGCAGCCAAGAGGCGGCGGGGTTTGGCGGGGGGGCCTCTGGGGCCAACGTCCTGACTTTC
CASSQEAAGFGGGASGANVLTF
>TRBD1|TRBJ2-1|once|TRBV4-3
TGCGCCAGCAGCCAGTCCCCCGGGACAGGGGGCATCGATGAGCAGTTCTTC
CASSQSPGTGGIDEQFF
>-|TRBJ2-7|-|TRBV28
TGTGCCAGCACTATCGTGAGGATCGGCTCCTACGAGCAGTACTTC
CASTIVRIGSYEQYF
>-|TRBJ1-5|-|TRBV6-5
TGTGCCAGCATAGGTTCGGGGGGACGGAATCAGCCCCAGCATTTT
CASIGSGGRNQPQHF
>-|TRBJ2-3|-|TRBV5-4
TGTGCCAGCAGCGCCCGACTGGGAGTGGAAGATACGCAGTATTTT
CASSARLGVEDTQYF
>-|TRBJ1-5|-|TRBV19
TGTGCCAGTAGTATAGATATTTGGCAGCCCACTAGCAATCAGCCCCAGCATTTT
CASSIDIWQPTSNQPQHF
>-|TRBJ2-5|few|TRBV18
TGTGCCAGCTCAGCACAGGGAATCGCGGAGACCCAGTACTTC
CASSAQGIAETQYF
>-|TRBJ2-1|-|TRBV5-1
TGCGCCAGCAGGTACACGTTCAGCTCCTACAATGAGCAGTTCTTC
CASRYTFSSYNEQFF
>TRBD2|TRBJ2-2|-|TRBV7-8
TGTGCCAGCACCCTAGGGAGGGTTAGGAACACCGGGGAGCTGTTTTTT
CASTLGRVRNTGELFF
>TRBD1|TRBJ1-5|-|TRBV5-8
TGTGCCAGCAGCTGGGGACAGGGAGGGCCCCAGCATTTT
CASSWGQGGPQHF
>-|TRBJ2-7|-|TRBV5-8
TGTGCCAGCAGCAGAAAGACAGGCGCCTTTTACGAGCAGTACTTC
CASSRKTGAFYEQYF
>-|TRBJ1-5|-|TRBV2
TGTGCCAGCAGTGAACCACTTTACAGGGCTAACAATCAGCCCCAGCATTTT
CASSEPLYRANNQPQHF
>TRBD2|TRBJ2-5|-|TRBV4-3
TGCGCCAGCAGCCAAGATACAGCGGGGGGGGAAGAGACCCAGTACTTC
CASSQDTAGGEETQYF